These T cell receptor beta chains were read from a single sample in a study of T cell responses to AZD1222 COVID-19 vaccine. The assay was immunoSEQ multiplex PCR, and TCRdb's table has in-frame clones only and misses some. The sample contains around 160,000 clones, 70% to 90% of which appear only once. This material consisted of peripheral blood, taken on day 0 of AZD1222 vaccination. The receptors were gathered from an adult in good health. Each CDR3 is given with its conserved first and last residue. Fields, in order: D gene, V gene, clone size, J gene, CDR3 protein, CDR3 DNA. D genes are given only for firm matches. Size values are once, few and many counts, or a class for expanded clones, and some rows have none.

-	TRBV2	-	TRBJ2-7	CASTLSRAAARYEQYF	TGTGCCAGCACATTGAGCCGGGCAGCGGCCCGCTACGAGCAGTACTTC
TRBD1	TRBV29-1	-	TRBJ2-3	CSVAVTGVTDTQYF	TGCAGCGTTGCTGTGACAGGGGTTACAGATACGCAGTATTTT
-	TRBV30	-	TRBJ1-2	CAWSFGQTYYGYTF	TGTGCCTGGAGTTTCGGACAGACCTACTATGGCTACACCTTC
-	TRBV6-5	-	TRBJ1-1	CASIHFQGRDTEAFF	TGTGCCAGCATTCACTTTCAGGGGAGGGACACTGAAGCTTTCTTT
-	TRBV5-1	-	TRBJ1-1	CASSLANSNTEAFF	TGCGCCAGCAGCTTGGCGAACAGTAACACTGAAGCTTTCTTT
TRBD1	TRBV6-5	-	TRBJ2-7	CASTGGSRVEQYF	TGTGCCTCGACAGGGGGGAGCCGGGTCGAGCAGTACTTC
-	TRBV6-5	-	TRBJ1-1	CASSSPVNTEAFF	TGTGCCAGCAGTTCTCCGGTGAACACTGAAGCTTTCTTT
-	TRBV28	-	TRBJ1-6	CASSRGGGASPLHF	TGTGCCAGCAGTCGCGGGGGGGGTGCTTCACCCCTCCACTTT
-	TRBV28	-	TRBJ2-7	CASSSRNYEQYF	TGTGCCAGCAGTTCCCGGAATTACGAGCAGTACTTC
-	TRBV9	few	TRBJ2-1	CASSVAVTGNEQFF	TGTGCCAGCAGCGTAGCGGTGACAGGCAATGAGCAGTTCTTC
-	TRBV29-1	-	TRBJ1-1	CSVGGLGTEAFF	TGCAGCGTTGGAGGGCTGGGGACTGAAGCTTTCTTT
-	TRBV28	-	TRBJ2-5	CASTNVGGPAQETQYF	TGTGCCAGCACTAATGTGGGGGGCCCCGCCCAAGAGACCCAGTACTTC
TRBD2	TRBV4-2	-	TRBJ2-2	CASSQDIGLVPGELFF	TGTGCCAGCAGCCAAGATATTGGACTAGTTCCCGGGGAGCTGTTTTTT
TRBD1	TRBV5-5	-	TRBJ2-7	CASSTGQGSYEQYF	TGTGCCAGCAGCACTGGACAGGGAAGCTACGAGCAGTACTTC
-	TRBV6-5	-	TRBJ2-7	CASSYSPLYEQYF	TGTGCCAGCAGTTACTCACCCCTTTACGAGCAGTACTTC
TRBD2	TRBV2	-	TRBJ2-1	CASSISGGYNEQFF	TGTGCCAGCAGTATTAGCGGGGGCTACAATGAGCAGTTCTTC
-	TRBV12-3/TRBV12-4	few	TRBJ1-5	CASSLAQDQPQHF	TGTGCCAGCAGTTTAGCCCAGGATCAGCCCCAGCATTTT
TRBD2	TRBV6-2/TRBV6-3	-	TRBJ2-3	CASSYDAGGPLVSDTQYF	TGTGCCAGCAGTTACGACGCGGGAGGGCCATTAGTCTCAGATACGCAGTATTTT
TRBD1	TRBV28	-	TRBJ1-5	CASSPQGARNQPQHF	TGTGCCAGCAGCCCACAGGGGGCAAGGAATCAGCCCCAGCATTTT
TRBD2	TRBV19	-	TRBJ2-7	CASSISGRSPLYEQYF	TGTGCCAGTTCCATTAGCGGGAGAAGTCCCCTCTACGAGCAGTACTTC
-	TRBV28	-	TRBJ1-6	CASSLGGGDSGSYNSPLHF	TGTGCCAGCAGCCTTGGGGGCGGGGACTCTGGCTCCTATAATTCACCCCTCCACTTT
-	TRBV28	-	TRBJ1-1	CASSPPRSTEAFF	TGTGCCAGCAGCCCGCCCCGGAGCACTGAAGCTTTCTTT
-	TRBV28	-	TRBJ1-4	CASSPQGLDGKLFF	TGTGCCAGCAGCCCTCAGGGGCTGGATGGAAAACTGTTTTTT
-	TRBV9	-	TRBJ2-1	CASSAQDYRDNEQFF	TGTGCCAGCAGCGCCCAGGACTACCGGGACAATGAGCAGTTCTTC
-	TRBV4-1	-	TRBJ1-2	CASSLEQLGLFYGYTF	TGCGCCAGCAGCCTCGAACAGTTGGGACTCTTCTATGGCTACACCTTC
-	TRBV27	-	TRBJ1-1	CASSLFQRTEAFF	TGTGCCAGCAGTTTATTTCAGAGAACTGAAGCTTTCTTT
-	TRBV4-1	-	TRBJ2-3	CASSQVDLTDTQYF	TGCGCCAGCAGCCAAGTTGACCTCACAGATACGCAGTATTTT
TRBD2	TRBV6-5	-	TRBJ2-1	CASSWTSGRPEQFF	TGTGCCAGCAGTTGGACTAGCGGGAGGCCTGAGCAGTTCTTC
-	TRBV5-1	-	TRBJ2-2	CASSLNTGELFF	TGCGCCAGCAGCCTCAACACCGGGGAGCTGTTTTTT
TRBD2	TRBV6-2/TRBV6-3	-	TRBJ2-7	CASSFSGSHEQYF	TGTGCCAGCAGTTTTAGCGGGAGCCACGAGCAGTACTTC
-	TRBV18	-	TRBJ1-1	CASSPQPGSDTEAFF	TGTGCCAGCTCACCACAACCGGGGTCCGACACTGAAGCTTTCTTT
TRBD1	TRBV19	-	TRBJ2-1	CASSTSDRFGEQFF	TGTGCCAGTAGTACTTCGGACAGGTTCGGTGAGCAGTTCTTC
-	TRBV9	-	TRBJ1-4	CASSVSWGGRANNPILFF	TGTGCCAGCAGCGTTTCCTGGGGCGGACGGGCGAATAATCCAATTCTGTTTTTT
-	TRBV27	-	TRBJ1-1	CASSARGARTEAFF	TGTGCCAGCAGCGCCCGAGGGGCGCGCACTGAAGCTTTCTTT
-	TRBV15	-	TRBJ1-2	CATSRDRDLGGLGYTF	TGTGCCACCAGCAGAGATCGAGACCTCGGAGGGCTCGGCTACACCTTC
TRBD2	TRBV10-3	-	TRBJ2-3	CAISDFSGRATDTQYF	TGTGCCATCAGTGACTTTTCCGGGAGGGCGACAGATACGCAGTATTTT
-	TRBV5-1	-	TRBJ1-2	CASSLGSRRDGYTF	TGCGCCAGCAGCTTGGGGAGTCGGAGAGATGGCTACACCTTC
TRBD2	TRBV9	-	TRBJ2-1	CASSAGLAGTNEQFF	TGTGCCAGCAGCGCGGGACTAGCGGGAACAAATGAGCAGTTCTTC
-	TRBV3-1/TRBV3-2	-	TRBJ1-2	CASSQGLSAAFGYTF	TGTGCCAGCAGCCAAGGGCTCTCTGCTGCTTTTGGCTACACCTTC
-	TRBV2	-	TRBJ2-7	CASSVPGSYEQYF	TGTGCCAGCAGTGTTCCCGGATCCTACGAGCAGTACTTC
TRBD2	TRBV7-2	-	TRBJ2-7	CASSPLAGVYYEQYF	TGTGCCAGCAGCCCTCTAGCGGGAGTGTACTACGAGCAGTACTTC
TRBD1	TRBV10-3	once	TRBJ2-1	CARSPGQAHNEQFF	TGTGCCAGGTCGCCGGGACAGGCACACAATGAGCAGTTCTTC
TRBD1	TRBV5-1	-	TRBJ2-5	CASRQGLNQETQYF	TGCGCCAGCAGACAGGGGCTGAACCAAGAGACCCAGTACTTC
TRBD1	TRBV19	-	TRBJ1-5	CASRDRASPNQPQHF	TGTGCCAGTCGGGACAGGGCATCTCCCAATCAGCCCCAGCATTTT
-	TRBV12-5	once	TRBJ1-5	CASGPPDPQHF	TGTGCTAGTGGCCCTCCCGACCCCCAGCATTTT
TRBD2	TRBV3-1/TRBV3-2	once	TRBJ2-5	CASSQAFPGGPVETQYF	TGTGCCAGCAGCCAAGCTTTCCCGGGAGGGCCAGTAGAGACCCAGTACTTC
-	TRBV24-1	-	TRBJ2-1	CATSDSLGAARGQYNEQFF	TGTGCCACCAGTGATTCTCTTGGGGCGGCTAGGGGTCAGTACAATGAGCAGTTCTTC
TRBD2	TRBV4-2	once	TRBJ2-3	CASSQDQAGGTDTQYF	TGTGCCAGCAGCCAAGATCAAGCGGGAGGAACAGATACGCAGTATTTT
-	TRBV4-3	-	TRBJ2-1	CASSQESSVTYFNEQFF	TGCGCCAGCAGCCAAGAGTCGTCAGTTACATATTTCAATGAGCAGTTCTTC
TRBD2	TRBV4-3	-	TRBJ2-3	CASSPSGRALLDTQYF	TGCGCCAGCAGTCCCAGCGGGAGGGCCCTTCTAGATACGCAGTATTTT
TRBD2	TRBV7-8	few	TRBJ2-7	CASSQGRTSGSFSGSYEQYF	TGTGCCAGCAGCCAAGGGAGGACTAGCGGGAGTTTCTCAGGATCCTACGAGCAGTACTTC
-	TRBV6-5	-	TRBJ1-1	CASSPDRLEAFF	TGTGCCAGCAGCCCCGACAGGCTTGAAGCTTTCTTT
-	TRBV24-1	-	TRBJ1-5	CATSRVLRQPQHF	TGTGCCACCAGTCGGGTCCTCCGGCAGCCCCAGCATTTT